This T cell receptor beta chain was captured by sequencing in a study of blood T cell repertoires in COVID-19. Background on the study: Collection of acute and convalescent COVID-19 samples took place in the United States, Italy and Spain.

The germline gives CDR1 SGHKS, CDR2 YYEKEE (reference sequence). The CDR3 covers 16 residues. V lost 4 bases to trimming and J lost 0 bases; unmatched junction nucleotides: 7. In the original analysis: Estimation of nucleated cell counts was performed using reference gene primer amplification. Clones were read by immunoSEQ multiplex PCR, and TCRdb kept only the in-frame ones, dropping some. V, J and clone size were drawn from that table, and D and trimming were deduced from the DNA. The data show about 110,000 clones, about nine tenths seen once. This clonotype was sampled from a human donor in a cohort sampled during active COVID-19. The chain recombines TRBV5-5 with TRBJ2-3; 8 positions agree with TRBD1. The sequenced material came from peripheral blood. The CDR3 nucleotides are TGTGCCAGCAGCCATCGGACAGGGCTGAGCACAGATACGCAGTATTTT. Encoded protein: CASSHRTGLSTDTQYF.